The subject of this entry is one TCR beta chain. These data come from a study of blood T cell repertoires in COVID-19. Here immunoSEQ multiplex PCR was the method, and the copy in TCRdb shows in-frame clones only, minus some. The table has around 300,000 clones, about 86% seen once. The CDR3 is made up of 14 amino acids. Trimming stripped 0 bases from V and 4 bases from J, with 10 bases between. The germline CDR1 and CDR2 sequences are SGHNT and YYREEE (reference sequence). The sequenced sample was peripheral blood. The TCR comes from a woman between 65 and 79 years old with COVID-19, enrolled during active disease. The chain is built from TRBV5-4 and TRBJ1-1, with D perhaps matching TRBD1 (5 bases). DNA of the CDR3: TGTGCCAGCAGCTTGGACCAGGGCGGCACTGAAGCTTTCTTT. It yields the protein CASSLDQGGTEAFF.